These 16 T cell receptor beta chains originate from one sample sequenced in a study of identical twins. MiXCR, applied by TCRdb to the 5' RACE reads, yields one record per CDR3 protein. The sample has 750,000 to 950,000 distinct CDR3 sequences; roughly an eighth are singletons. Another study also made use of these data, one on yellow fever vaccine responses in identical twins.

Sequenced input: PBMCs. The receptor set was obtained from a woman aged 18-29 years in good health.

The V and J genes are TRBV27 and TRBJ2-1; D not certain. The CDR3 contains 13 residues. Trimming took off 5 bases at V and 4 bases at J, with 9 bases between the two ends. Germline CDR1 and CDR2: MNHEY and SMNVEV (reference sequence). The CDR3 nucleotides read TGTGCCAGCAGTCCCCACCGATACAATGAGCAGTTCTTC. Translation gives CASSPHRYNEQFF.

In this sample, this clonotype turned up many times. The chain has TRBV4-2 and TRBJ2-1, with a tentative D call TRBD2 (5 bases). Germline V gene data show CDR1 as LGHNA and CDR2 as YNFKEQ. This CDR3 is built from 15 residues. The ends were cut back, 0 bases at V and 7 bases at J, with 13 bases in the middle. CDR3 in DNA: TGTGCCAGCAGCCAAGAAAGGGTAGCGTGGAATGAGCAGTTCTTC. Protein: CASSQERVAWNEQFF.

The chain employs TRBV6-5 and TRBJ2-5; D may be TRBD1 (6 bases). CDR1 and CDR2 (germline): MNHEY, SVGAGI. V gave up 1 base and J gave up 2 bases, with 11 bases separating them. The CDR3 totals 15 residues. The CDR3 nucleotides are TGTGCCAGCAGTTACTTCCAGGGGCGGCAAGAGACCCAGTACTTC. Its protein is CASSYFQGRQETQYF.

This clonotype appeared a few times. The genes are TRBV3-1 and TRBJ1-5, with D perhaps matching TRBD1 (6 bases). Germline V gene data show CDR1 as LGHDT and CDR2 as YNNKEL (reference sequence). Trimming shortened V by 0 bases and J by 0 bases, and 12 bases separated the two germline ends. This CDR3 contains 17 residues. The CDR3 nucleotides read TGTGCCAGCAGCCAAGATTCGGACAGATATAGCAATCAGCCCCAGCATTTT. Amino acid sequence: CASSQDSDRYSNQPQHF.

This clonotype has only a few counts. V usage is TRBV4-1 and J usage is TRBJ2-4; D is perhaps TRBD1 or TRBD2 (5 bases each). Germline V gene sequence: CDR1 MGHRA, CDR2 YSYEKL. Between the trimmed V and J ends, which lost 2 bases and 0 bases, there was a span of 14 bases. The CDR3 loop spans 17 amino acids. CDR3 sequence (DNA): TGCGCCAGCAGCCAACCGGACACCGGACTAGCCAAAAACATTCAGTACTTC. It is translated as CASSQPDTGLAKNIQYF.

The chain combines TRBV28 with TRBJ1-4, with D perhaps TRBD1 (6 bases). The germline CDR1 and CDR2 sequences are MDHEN and SYDVKM. This CDR3 comprises 14 residues. The V end was cut by 9 bases, the J end by 7 bases, with 18 bases between. DNA of the CDR3: TGTGCCAGTCTTTTGCGGAGGGGGGCTGAAAAACTGTTTTTT. Its protein is CASLLRRGAEKLFF.

A few counts support this clonotype. This rearrangement joins TRBV5-1 to TRBJ2-2, with 10 nucleotides matching TRBD2. Germline V CDR1 and CDR2: SGHRS, YFSETQ. The V gene end was trimmed by 0 bases and the J gene end by 1 base; junction bases not matched to a gene: 3. The CDR3 runs 17 residues. The CDR3, as DNA: TGCGCCAGCAGCTTGGGTAGCGGGAGGCTGAACACCGGGGAGCTGTTTTTT. Translated, it gives CASSLGSGRLNTGELFF.

V gene TRBV3-1 combines with J gene TRBJ2-2, with D perhaps matching TRBD2 (6 bases). The germline V gene encodes CDR1 LGHDT and CDR2 YNNKEL (reference sequence). The CDR3 runs to 15 residues. Deletions cut 2 bases from V and 6 bases from J, with 13 bases between. The CDR3 region is CASSQFGGTPGELFF. CDR3 coding DNA: TGTGCCAGCAGCCAATTCGGCGGGACTCCCGGGGAGCTGTTTTTT.

This clonotype has a count of ten or more. The genes are TRBV11-2 and TRBJ2-2; perhaps TRBD2 as D (5 bases). The CDR3 length is 14 residues. Germline CDR1 is SGHAT and CDR2 is FQNNGV. V was trimmed by 5 bases and J by 6 bases, leaving 13 bases between them. CDR3 amino acids: CASSPPQEAGELFF. CDR3 coding DNA: TGTGCCAGCAGCCCACCGCAGGAGGCCGGGGAGCTGTTTTTT.

This clonotype was observed a few times. V gene TRBV20-1 combines with J gene TRBJ2-1; 8 positions match TRBD2. The germline V gene has CDR1 DFQATT and CDR2 SNEGSKA (reference sequence). The CDR3 totals 15 residues. The V gene end was trimmed by 1 base and the J gene end by 5 bases; junction bases not matched to a gene: 7. The CDR3 DNA sequence: TGCAGTGCTAGAGGTCCAGCGGGAGCCCACAATGAGCAGTTCTTC. As protein: CSARGPAGAHNEQFF.

Ten or more counts support this clonotype. The chain carries TRBV4-1 and TRBJ2-2; D possibly matches TRBD1 or TRBD2 (5 bases each). The ends were cut back, 4 bases at V and 5 bases at J, with 17 bases in the middle. CDR3 length equals 16 residues. CDR1 MGHRA and CDR2 YSYEKL come from the germline V gene. DNA for the CDR3: TGCGCCAGCAGCCGAGGGACGGTAACTCTAACCGGGGAGCTGTTTTTT. Its translation: CASSRGTVTLTGELFF.

The V and J genes are TRBV12-3 or TRBV12-4 and TRBJ1-1, with 11 positions matching TRBD1. V lost 2 bases and J lost 4; bases outside the gene matches: 6. This CDR3 contains 16 residues. Written as DNA, the CDR3 is TGTGCCAGCAGTTTAACCGGGACAGGGGGGGGCACTGAAGCTTTCTTT. Its protein product is CASSLTGTGGGTEAFF.

Comment on this clonotype: A read error may produce the germline difference seen at one junction end. The V and J genes are TRBV19 and TRBJ2-7; maybe TRBD1 (6 bases). The germline gives CDR1 LNHDA, CDR2 SQIVND (reference sequence). CDR3 length equals 14 residues. CDR3 sequence: CASRIVQGDYEQYF. In DNA form, the CDR3 reads TGTGCCAGTCGTATAGTACAGGGTGACTACGAGCAGTACTTC.

This sequence joins TRBV12-3 or TRBV12-4 and TRBJ2-7; 14 bases align to TRBD2. The length of the CDR3 is 20 residues. The trim removed 3 bases at V and 2 bases at J, leaving 15 bases unmatched. CDR3 DNA: TGTGCCAGCAGTTTCTTTAAATTGACTAGCGGGAGGGTTGGGCCCTACGAGCAGTACTTC. Protein product: CASSFFKLTSGRVGPYEQYF.

This clonotype was observed a few times. The rearrangement joins TRBV29-1 to TRBJ2-5, with D uncertain. V dropped 1 base and J dropped 5 bases, with 8 bases sitting between them. The CDR3 contains 12 residues. Germline V CDR1 and CDR2: SQVTM, ANQGSEA. CDR3 residues: CSVEGEGETQYF. CDR3 nucleotide sequence: TGCAGCGTTGAAGGAGAAGGCGAGACCCAGTACTTC.

The gene calls are TRBV29-1 and TRBJ2-3; D is perhaps TRBD2 (7 bases). V was cut by 7 bases and J by 2 bases, with 16 bases left in between. CDR1 SQVTM and CDR2 ANQGSEA come from the germline V gene. The CDR3 contains 14 residues. CDR3 protein: CSAGGLKATDTQYF. CDR3 DNA: TGCAGCGCCGGGGGGCTTAAGGCCACAGATACGCAGTATTTT.